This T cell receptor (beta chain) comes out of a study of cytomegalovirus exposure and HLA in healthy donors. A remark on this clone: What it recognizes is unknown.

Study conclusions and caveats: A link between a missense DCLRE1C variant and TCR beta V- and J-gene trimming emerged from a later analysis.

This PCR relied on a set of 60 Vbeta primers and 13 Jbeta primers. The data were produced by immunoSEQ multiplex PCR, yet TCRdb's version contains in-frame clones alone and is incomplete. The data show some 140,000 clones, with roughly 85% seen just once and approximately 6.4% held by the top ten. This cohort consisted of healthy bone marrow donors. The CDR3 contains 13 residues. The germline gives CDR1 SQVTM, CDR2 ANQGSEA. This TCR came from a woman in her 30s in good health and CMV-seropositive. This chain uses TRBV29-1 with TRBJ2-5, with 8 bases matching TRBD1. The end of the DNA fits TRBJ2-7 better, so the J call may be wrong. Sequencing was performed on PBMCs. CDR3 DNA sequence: TGCAGCGTCCCTCGACAGGGGTTCGACGAGCAGTACTTC. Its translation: CSVPRQGFDEQYF.